This entry lists 9 T cell receptor beta chains sequenced from one sample in a study of blood T cells in healthy people across ages (dated by TCRdb to between 2014 and 2017). The method was 5' RACE. The instrument was an Illumina HiSeq 2500. A second PCR of roughly 7 to 11 cycles was performed with a sample-barcoded 5' primer and a J-beta primer mix. The raw public reads went through TCRdb reprocessing: fastp at Q25, MiXCR clone calling, in-frame beta chains kept. Rows are unified per CDR3 protein, each entry keeping the most common DNA and genes. This sample comprises hundreds of thousands of distinct CDR3 sequences, under 30% of them detected only once. About 18% of the sample is taken by the ten largest. The sample comprised blood. All receptors come from a woman aged 80 or over in good health.

The chain links TRBV6-2 or TRBV6-3 to TRBJ2-7; 8 nucleotides agree with TRBD1. CDR1 is MNHEY and CDR2 is SVGEGT in the germline V gene. After removal of 1 base from V and 5 bases from J, the junction contained 7 bases not matched to a gene. The CDR3 is 15 residues long. CDR3 DNA: TGTGCCAGCAGTTACTGGACAGGGAGCAACAACGAGCAGTACTTC. This codes for CASSYWTGSNNEQYF.

The chain joins TRBV6-2 or TRBV6-3 to TRBJ1-1; D gene uncertain. The V end lost 3 bases, the J end lost 1 base, and 6 bases lay between the germline ends. CDR3 length: 13 residues. Germline V CDR1 and CDR2: MNHEY, SVGEGT. Written as DNA, the CDR3 is TGTGCCAGCAGTTATCTCAGGAACACTGAAGCTTTCTTT. Translating gives CASSYLRNTEAFF.

This clonotype was seen many times. This chain links TRBV20-1 with TRBJ2-7; the match to TRBD2 covers 10 bases. Per the germline V gene, CDR1 is DFQATT and CDR2 is SNEGSKA (reference sequence). V lost 1 base and J lost 2; bases outside the gene matches: 14. The CDR3 loop spans 18 amino acids. The CDR3 protein is CSARGQGLAGTSAYEQYF. In DNA, the CDR3 is TGCAGTGCTAGAGGGCAGGGTTTGGCGGGGACTAGCGCCTACGAGCAGTACTTC.

The table lists this clonotype with many counts. V gene TRBV6-2 or TRBV6-3 combines with J gene TRBJ2-1; 11 nucleotides match TRBD2. This CDR3 has 16 residues. In germline, CDR1 is MNHEY, CDR2 SVGEGT. V dropped 4 bases and J dropped 8; count of bases not matched to a gene: 10. CDR3: CASSSPLAGVLDEQFF. Written as DNA, the CDR3 is TGTGCCAGCAGTTCCCCACTAGCGGGGGTTTTAGATGAGCAGTTCTTC.

On this clonotype itself: Possible read error: a much larger clone is one base away. The chain joins TRBV2 to TRBJ2-1; the match to TRBD1 covers 11 bases. Germline trimming cut 0 bases from V and 10 bases from J; bases unmatched to any gene: 8. CDR1 is SNHLY, CDR2 FYNNEI, per germline. The CDR3 contains 16 residues. In DNA form, the CDR3 reads TGTGCCAGCAGTGAAGCGCTAGGACAGGGGGCGTACGAGCAGTTCTTC. Translated: CASSEALGQGAYEQFF. Filled out from reference TRBV2 and TRBJ2-1, the complete variable domain reads EPEVTQTPSHQVTQMGQEVILRCVPISNHLYFYWYRQILGQKVEFLVSFYNNEISEKSEIFDDQFSVERPDGSNFTLKIRSTKLEDSAMYFCASSEALGQGAYEQFFGPGTRLTVL.

About this clonotype: Here the CDR3 omits its conserved ending phenylalanine or tryptophan, so a read error is the likely source. The gene calls are TRBV2 and TRBJ1-5, with D possibly being TRBD1 (6 bases). The germline gives CDR1 SNHLY, CDR2 FYNNEI. This CDR3 contains 13 residues. Trimming removed 7 bases from V and 2 bases from J, with 9 bases in between. CDR3 sequence: CASTGAGNQPQHL. The CDR3 region has the DNA TGTGCCAGCACGGGGGCGGGCAATCAGCCCCAGCATTTG.

This clonotype has ten or more counts. The chain uses TRBV12-5 and TRBJ2-1; either TRBD1 or TRBD2 may fit D (5 bases each). This CDR3 spans 13 amino acids. V lost 1 base and J 6 bases, leaving 7 bases between the germline ends. CDR1 and CDR2 (germline): LGHNT, FRNRAP. The CDR3 sequence: CASGLAGSNEQFF. The CDR3, as DNA: TGTGCTAGTGGTTTGGCAGGGAGCAATGAGCAGTTCTTC.

This clonotype appeared many times. V and J are TRBV7-2 and TRBJ2-3; the D gene is possibly TRBD1 (5 bases). The germline gives CDR1 SGHTA, CDR2 FQGNSA. Trimming took off 1 base at V and 4 bases at J, with 12 bases between the two ends. The CDR3 has 15 residues. CDR3 in amino acids: CASSLGPGKADTQYF. The DNA for the CDR3 is TGTGCCAGCAGCTTAGGGCCAGGGAAGGCAGATACGCAGTATTTT. The whole variable domain, filled in from reference TRBV7-2 and TRBJ2-3, reads GAGVSQSPSNKVTEKGKDVELRCDPISGHTALYWYRQSLGQGLEFLIYFQGNSAPDKSGLPSDRFSAERTGGSVSTLTIQRTQQEDSAVYLCASSLGPGKADTQYFGPGTRLTVL.

This clonotype was picked up a small number of times. The genes are TRBV6-1 and TRBJ1-4; possibly TRBD1 for D (6 bases). Between the trimmed V and J ends, which lost 6 bases and 8 bases, there was a span of 22 bases. Germline CDR1 MNHNS, CDR2 SASEGT. This CDR3 has 16 residues. The CDR3 region is CASRDSDSTTVEKLFF. Here the CDR3 DNA reads TGTGCCAGCAGGGACAGCGATTCTACCACGGTCGAAAAACTGTTTTTT.